These 7 T cell receptor beta chains were sequenced from one sample in a study of T cell responses to AZD1222 COVID-19 vaccine. Some clones are missing from TCRdb's copy, which holds only in-frame ones; the method was immunoSEQ multiplex PCR. Here the sample spans some 180,000 clones, 80% to 95% being singletons. The specimen comprised peripheral blood, sampled 28 days after the second AZD1222 dose. The receptors here all came from an adult who received the AZD1222 COVID-19 vaccine.

The chain couples TRBV7-9 to TRBJ2-5; perhaps D is TRBD1 or TRBD2 (5 bases each). Trimming took 5 bases from V and 0 from J, leaving 10 bases between them. CDR3 size: 14 residues. Germline CDR1 SEHNR, CDR2 FQNEAQ (reference sequence). Here the CDR3 reads CASSQGPDQETQYF. CDR3 coding DNA: TGTGCCAGCAGCCAGGGACCGGACCAAGAGACCCAGTACTTC.

In DNA form, the CDR3 reads TGTGCCAGCAGCCTGAGACAGGACACAGATACGCAGTATTTT. Translation: CASSLRQDTDTQYF. The chain joins TRBV7-7 to TRBJ2-3; maybe TRBD1 (6 bases). Looked up from germline, CDR1 is SSHAT and CDR2 is FNYEAQ (reference sequence). Trimming left V 5 bases short and J 2 bases short, with 11 bases between. The CDR3 runs to 14 residues. The full variable domain, in which reference TRBV7-7 and TRBJ2-3 provide the parts outside the CDR3, is GAGVSQSPRYKVTKRGQDVTLRCDPISSHATLYWYQQALGQGPEFLTYFNYEAQPDKSGLPSDRFSAERPEGSISTLTIQRTEQRDSAMYRCASSLRQDTDTQYFGPGTRLTVL.

This chain uses TRBV10-2 with TRBJ2-5, with TRBD2 matching over 8 bases. With V trimmed by 4 bases and J by 7 bases, 8 bases remained unmatched. The CDR3 length is 14 residues. From germline, CDR1 is WSHSY and CDR2 SAAADI. The CDR3 nucleotides read TGCGCCAGCAGTGTTAGCGGGACCGAAGGGACCCAGTACTTC. Protein: CASSVSGTEGTQYF.

The chain employs TRBV10-3 and TRBJ2-3, with a tentative D call TRBD2 (5 bases). The V gene lost 8 bases and the J gene lost 4 bases, with 19 bases spanning the gap. This CDR3 is built from 15 residues. From germline, CDR1 is ENHRY and CDR2 SYGVKD. In DNA form, the CDR3 reads TGTGCCATCTTACGGGGATTGGGTGATGCAGATACGCAGTATTTT. Translation: CAILRGLGDADTQYF.

The chain employs TRBV7-3 and TRBJ2-1; D is possibly TRBD1 (6 bases). V lost 8 bases and J lost 6, with 17 bases in between. Germline CDR1 is SGHTA and CDR2 is FQGTGA. This CDR3 is built from 14 residues. CDR3 protein: CASGLWGPANEQFF. The CDR3 nucleotides read TGTGCCAGCGGCCTTTGGGGGCCAGCCAATGAGCAGTTCTTC.

The chain carries TRBV4-3 and TRBJ1-2; TRBD1 is a possible D gene (5 bases). This CDR3 comprises 13 residues. The V and J ends lost 8 bases and 2 bases respectively, with 12 bases between them. Looked up from germline, CDR1 is LGHNA and CDR2 is YSLEER. CDR3 sequence (DNA): TGCGCCAGCTCGCGGGAGGGGAACTATGGCTACACCTTC. This encodes CASSREGNYGYTF.

The chain employs TRBV12-5 and TRBJ1-4; tentative D call: TRBD1 (5 bases). Germline loops: CDR1 LGHNT, CDR2 FRNRAP. The ends were cut back, 1 base at V and 10 bases at J, with 16 bases in the middle. The CDR3 covers 15 residues. Here the CDR3 reads CASGLATGTKGKLFF. The DNA for the CDR3 is TGTGCTAGTGGTTTGGCTACCGGGACGAAAGGAAAACTGTTTTTT.